The source of this T cell receptor beta chain is a study of T cell changes during pregnancy in multiple sclerosis (dated by TCRdb to between 2018 and 2020). Context from the whole study: The study examined how the T cell repertoire changed over the course of pregnancy in women with multiple sclerosis.

Libraries were made using the immunoSEQ multiplex PCR assay. Held by TCRdb, this immuneACCESS table contains in-frame sequences only and omits some clones. Under half of the omission traces to an unresolved V gene where checked; the cause of the rest is unknown. The sample table contains 56,000 or so clones; only one count was recorded for around 92% of them. The top ten clonotypes cover approximately 0.72% of the sample. From cysteine to phenylalanine, the CDR3 is 15 amino acids long. Of all the DNA, just the CDR3 is kept, 45 bases in frame from base 1. V is reduced by 4 bases and J by 2 bases, leaving a spacing of 13 bases between them. The germline V gene gives CDR1 as KGHSH and CDR2 as LQKENI. Remarks on this clone: Its recognized antigen is unknown. Base quality data are lacking; no much larger clone is found one base away.

Here the sequenced sample was CD4+ T cells from peripheral blood mononuclear cells, taken in the third trimester of pregnancy. This receptor was identified in a female donor with multiple sclerosis, enrolled in a pregnancy study. In this chain, TRBV18 is recombined with TRBJ2-3, with the D segment identity uncertain. Here is the DNA: TGTGCCAGCTCACGAGAGCATACAGACACAGATACGCAGTATTTT. Translated, this is CASSREHTDTDTQYF.